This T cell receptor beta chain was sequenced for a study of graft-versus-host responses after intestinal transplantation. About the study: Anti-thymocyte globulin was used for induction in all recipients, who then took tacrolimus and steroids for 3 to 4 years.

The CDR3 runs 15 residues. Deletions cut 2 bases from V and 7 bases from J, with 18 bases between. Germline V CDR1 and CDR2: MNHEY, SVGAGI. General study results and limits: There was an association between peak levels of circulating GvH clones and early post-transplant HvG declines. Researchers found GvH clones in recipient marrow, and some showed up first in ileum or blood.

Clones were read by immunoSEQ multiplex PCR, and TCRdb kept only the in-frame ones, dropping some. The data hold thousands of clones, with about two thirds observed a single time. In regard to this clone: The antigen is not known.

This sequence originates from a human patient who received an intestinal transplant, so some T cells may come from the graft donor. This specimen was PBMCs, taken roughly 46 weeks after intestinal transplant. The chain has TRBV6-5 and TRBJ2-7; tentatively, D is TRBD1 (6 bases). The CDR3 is CASSYDGQGLREQYF. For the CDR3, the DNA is TGTGCCAGCAGTTACGACGGCCAGGGGCTACGGGAGCAGTACTTC.